The text below deals with one TCR beta chain. As yet, its antigen is unknown. A read error may account for a junction end that differs from germline. These data belong to a study of STAT3 mutations in large granular lymphocyte leukemia. About the study: Roughly half of the longitudinally sequenced T-LGLL patients carried detectable canonical activating STAT3 mutations. Study results and limitations: Some patients had dominant TCR clones larger than their STAT3 mutant burden. Some patients had persisting codominant clonotypes that could mask small clones. Every T-LGLL patient had at least one immunodominant TCRbeta clonotype. After therapy, about 35% of the 18 patients switched clonotypes, all new clones STAT3 wild type.

The table came from immunoSEQ multiplex PCR; TCRdb's copy has only in-frame clones and leaves some out. Of several thousand clones detected, approximately 85% appear once; the ten largest clones hold 17%. There are 15 residues in the CDR3. Germline values: CDR1 SSHAT, CDR2 FNYEAQ (reference sequence). Source material: PBMCs. The sequence came from a human donor with T large granular lymphocyte leukemia. Some clones in this sample may be carry-over from other donors' samples. The rearrangement links TRBV7-7 to TRBJ2-6, with D possibly TRBD2 on 5 matching bases. CDR3 protein: CASSAGISGANVLTF. The CDR3 coding sequence is TGTGCTAGCAGCGCCGGGATCTCTGGGGCCAACGTCCTGACTTTC.